A single sample is the source of the 26 T cell receptor beta chains below, sequenced in a study of blood T cell repertoires in COVID-19 (dated by TCRdb to the early 2020s). Library preparation used the immunoSEQ multiplex PCR assay. As stored in TCRdb, this immuneACCESS dataset retains in-frame rearrangements with V and J assigned. A fraction of the clones does not appear; measured against another copy, unresolved V genes explain less than half of the discrepancy, and the remainder lacks a known reason. This sample has about 200,000 clones in its table, and 75% to 85% of those were observed once. The top ten clones comprise 9.5% to 15% of the sample. The specimen was peripheral blood. The receptor set was obtained from a human donor in a cohort sampled during active COVID-19.

This chain connects TRBV10-1 to TRBJ1-5; tentatively, D is TRBD1 (6 bases). Germline values: CDR1 WNHNN, CDR2 SYGVQD (reference sequence). CDR3 length: 16 residues. Trimming took off 2 bases at V and 0 bases at J, with 11 bases between the two ends. The CDR3 region has the DNA TGCGCCAGCAGTGAGCCTGGACAGAGTAGCAATCAGCCCCAGCATTTT. Its translation is CASSEPGQSSNQPQHF.

The CDR3, as DNA: TGTGCCAGTAGTGGGCAGGCACTCTACGAGCAGTACTTC. Translating gives CASSGQALYEQYF. The chain links TRBV19 to TRBJ2-7; D gene unclear. The CDR3 extends over 13 amino acids. V was clipped by 5 bases and J by 3 bases, with 11 bases between them. Germline CDR1 and CDR2: LNHDA and SQIVND (reference sequence). Full variable domain (outside the CDR3, taken from reference TRBV19 and TRBJ2-7): DGGITQSPKYLFRKEGQNVTLSCEQNLNHDAMYWYRQDPGQGLRLIYYSQIVNDFQKGDIAEGYSVSREKKESFPLTVTSAQKNPTAFYLCASSGQALYEQYFGPGTRLTVT.

This sequence joins TRBV20-1 and TRBJ2-1; 9 bases fit TRBD2. CDR1 is DFQATT and CDR2 is SNEGSKA in the germline V gene (reference sequence). The V and J ends lost 3 bases and 8 bases, in that order; junction bases with no gene match: 11. The CDR3 covers 15 residues. As DNA, the CDR3 is TGCAGTGCTAGTGACCTGGCGGGGGGGCCGCATGAGCAGTTCTTC. Its protein product is CSASDLAGGPHEQFF.

This chain joins TRBV5-6 and TRBJ2-2, with 7 bases aligning to TRBD1. Looked up from germline, CDR1 is SGHDT and CDR2 is YYEEEE. The ends lost 4 bases at V and 9 bases at J; junction bases unmatched: 6. CDR3 length equals 13 residues. Here the CDR3 DNA reads TGTGCCAGCAGCGACCGGACAGGCTGGGAGCTGTTTTTT. The encoded protein is CASSDRTGWELFF.

The V and J genes are TRBV2 and TRBJ1-5; D is uncertain. This CDR3 has 13 residues. The ends were cut back, 4 bases at V and 5 bases at J, with 9 bases in the middle. In germline, CDR1 is SNHLY, CDR2 FYNNEI. DNA for the CDR3: TGTGCCAGCAGTGCTACTAGGGATCAGCCCCAGCATTTT. Translation gives CASSATRDQPQHF.

The chain couples TRBV14 to TRBJ1-1; D gene uncertain. The CDR3 consists of 16 residues. Germline V gene sequence: CDR1 SGHDN, CDR2 FVKESK. V was pared by 2 bases and J by 5 bases, with 18 bases between. As DNA, the CDR3 is TGTGCCAGCAGCCAACGTAGAGGACCCGGAGGGACTGAAGCTTTCTTT. As protein: CASSQRRGPGGTEAFF.

This clone was recorded only once. The chain uses TRBV5-1 and TRBJ2-2, with 8 bases matching TRBD1. Germline CDR1 is SGHRS and CDR2 is YFSETQ. The CDR3 runs 15 residues. The V segment lost 3 bases and the J segment 2 bases; nucleotides outside the gene matches: 3. The chain's CDR3 is CASSSGQGNTGELFF. CDR3 sequence (DNA): TGCGCCAGCAGCTCAGGACAGGGCAACACCGGGGAGCTGTTTTTT.

The V gene is TRBV11-2, the J gene TRBJ1-1, with a weak D call TRBD1 (5 bases). The length of the CDR3 is 16 residues. The germline gives CDR1 SGHAT, CDR2 FQNNGV. Trimming removed 1 base from V and 3 bases from J, with 15 bases in between. The CDR3, as DNA: TGTGCCAGCAGCTTAGGAGTGCGGGGGGGTGACACTGAAGCTTTCTTT. Its translation: CASSLGVRGGDTEAFF.

In this sample, this clone turned up a few times. The J gene is TRBJ1-5, the V gene TRBV18; 9 nucleotides line up with TRBD1. CDR3 length: 16 residues. J was trimmed by 5 bases and V by 2 bases; bases with no gene match: 7. Germline lookup yields CDR1 KGHSH and CDR2 LQKENI. The CDR3 DNA follows: TGTGCCAGCTCACCAGAGGGACAGGGAGGGTATCAGCCCCAGCATTTT. This codes for CASSPEGQGGYQPQHF.

V and J are TRBV7-9 and TRBJ2-1; 8 bases map to TRBD2. This CDR3 region has 15 residues. Germline values: CDR1 SEHNR, CDR2 FQNEAQ (reference sequence). The V gene end was trimmed by 5 bases and the J gene end by 8 bases; junction bases not matched to a gene: 11. DNA for the CDR3: TGTGCCAGCAGCCTGGGGGTACTAGCGGACGATGAGCAGTTCTTC. It yields the protein CASSLGVLADDEQFF. Based on the CDR3 plus reference TRBV7-9 and TRBJ2-1, the full variable domain is DTGVSQNPRHKITKRGQNVTFRCDPISEHNRLYWYRQTLGQGPEFLTYFQNEAQLEKSRLLSDRFSAERPKGSFSTLEIQRTEQGDSAMYLCASSLGVLADDEQFFGPGTRLTVL.

This sequence joins TRBV6-1 and TRBJ2-7; 9 bases map to TRBD2. Germline CDR1 MNHNS, CDR2 SASEGT. The CDR3 covers 15 residues. V shed 1 base, J shed 2 bases, and the junction held 3 bases outside the gene matches. CDR3 nucleotides: TGTGCCAGCAGTGAAGGGGGACTAGCCCCCTACGAGCAGTACTTC. Its translation is CASSEGGLAPYEQYF.

This clone appeared a single time. The chain links TRBV7-9 to TRBJ1-3; D possibly corresponds to TRBD1 (6 bases). Germline V CDR1 and CDR2: SEHNR, FQNEAQ (reference sequence). This CDR3 is built from 18 residues. With 5 bases removed from V and 1 base from J, the gap between germline ends came to 21 bases. Here the CDR3 DNA reads TGTGCCAGCAGCCCAAGGTCGGGGGGCGCCGGGTCTGGAAACACCATATATTTT. Amino acid sequence: CASSPRSGGAGSGNTIYF.

The chain carries TRBV27 and TRBJ2-1; 10 bases fit TRBD2. CDR1 MNHEY and CDR2 SMNVEV come from the germline V gene (reference sequence). Trimming cost V 5 bases and J 3 bases; bases outside gene matches: 7. The length of the CDR3 is 16 residues. The DNA of the CDR3 is TGTGCCAGCAGTCGCCCCGGGACTAGCGTCTACAATGAGCAGTTCTTC. Amino acid sequence: CASSRPGTSVYNEQFF.

This chain links TRBV12-3 or TRBV12-4 with TRBJ1-6; D is undetermined. The CDR3 consists of 13 residues. Between the trimmed V and J ends, which lost 3 bases and 7 bases, there was a span of 7 bases. The CDR3 sequence is CASSLLQNSPLHF. The CDR3 region has the DNA TGTGCCAGCAGTTTGTTGCAGAATTCACCCCTCCACTTT.

This chain connects TRBV5-1 to TRBJ1-1; D gene uncertain. The CDR3 sequence is 13 residues long. The germline CDR1 and CDR2 sequences are SGHRS and YFSETQ. Trimming took off 0 bases at V and 2 bases at J, with 5 bases between the two ends. This CDR3 is CASSLESNTEAFF. DNA of the CDR3: TGCGCCAGCAGCTTGGAGAGTAACACTGAAGCTTTCTTT. Using reference TRBV5-1 and TRBJ1-1 for the parts outside the CDR3, the full variable domain is KAGVTQTPRYLIKTRGQQVTLSCSPISGHRSVSWYQQTPGQGLQFLFEYFSETQRNKGNFPGRFSGRQFSNSRSEMNVSTLELGDSALYLCASSLESNTEAFFGQGTRLTVV.

The chain has TRBV6-5 and TRBJ1-2, with 7 bases matching TRBD1. With V trimmed by 0 bases and J by 2 bases, 6 bases remained unmatched. This CDR3 is 16 amino acids long. Germline V gene lookup returns CDR1 MNHEY and CDR2 SVGAGI. CDR3 sequence reads: CASSYSRTGTNYGYTF. DNA for the CDR3: TGTGCCAGCAGTTACTCCCGGACAGGCACCAACTATGGCTACACCTTC.

The rearrangement links TRBV9 to TRBJ2-7; D remains unclear. V was trimmed by 0 bases and J by 7 bases, leaving 26 bases between them. CDR1 is SGDLS, CDR2 YYNGEE, per germline. This CDR3 contains 18 residues. The CDR3 reads CASSVVLDATFRRREQYF. In DNA, the CDR3 is TGTGCCAGCAGCGTAGTACTCGACGCTACCTTCCGTCGCAGGGAGCAGTACTTC.

This chain connects TRBV11-3 to TRBJ2-1; D is unresolved. Germline CDR1 reads SGHNT; CDR2 reads YENEEA. CDR3 length equals 12 residues. V gave up 5 bases and J gave up 2 bases, with 4 bases separating them. Written as DNA, the CDR3 is TGTGCCAGCAGCCAGACCTACAATGAGCAGTTCTTC. Protein product: CASSQTYNEQFF.

The V gene is TRBV7-2, the J gene TRBJ1-5, with TRBD1 matching over 8 bases. From germline, CDR1 is SGHTA and CDR2 FQGNSA. There are 15 residues in the CDR3. V trimming: 4 bases; J trimming: 6 bases; junction bases outside the gene matches: 8. CDR3 in DNA: TGTGCCAGCAGCTCCCGGACAGGGCCCCTTCAGCCCCAGCATTTT. Translating gives CASSSRTGPLQPQHF. The variable domain in full, completed from reference TRBV7-2 and TRBJ1-5, reads GAGVSQSPSNKVTEKGKDVELRCDPISGHTALYWYRQSLGQGLEFLIYFQGNSAPDKSGLPSDRFSAERTGGSVSTLTIQRTQQEDSAVYLCASSSRTGPLQPQHFGDGTRLSIL.

J is TRBJ1-2 and V is TRBV12-3 or TRBV12-4; D is possibly TRBD1 (5 bases). This CDR3 has 11 residues. The V gene lost 8 bases and the J gene lost 4 bases, with 8 bases spanning the gap. The CDR3 loop is CASQGSYGYTF. The CDR3 bases are TGTGCCAGCCAGGGTTCCTATGGCTACACCTTC.

This rearrangement joins TRBV5-1 to TRBJ1-2; TRBD1 matches at 12 bases. From germline, CDR1 is SGHRS and CDR2 YFSETQ. J was trimmed by 3 bases and V by 6 bases; bases with no gene match: 9. The CDR3 totals 16 residues. The CDR3 DNA sequence: TGCGCCAGCACCGAGGGGACAGGGGGCGTTGACTATGGCTACACCTTC. Amino acid sequence: CASTEGTGGVDYGYTF.

The chain links TRBV28 to TRBJ2-2, with a tentative D call TRBD2 (7 bases). Germline V gives CDR1 MDHEN, CDR2 SYDVKM. The CDR3 is made up of 15 amino acids. V dropped 7 bases and J dropped 7 bases, with 19 bases sitting between them. CDR3 residues: CASTLGGARGGELFF. CDR3 sequence (DNA): TGTGCCAGCACCTTGGGGGGGGCGCGAGGCGGGGAGCTGTTTTTT.

The V gene is TRBV5-1, the J gene TRBJ2-3, with 8 bases lining up with TRBD2. Germline trimming cut 0 bases from V and 0 bases from J; bases unmatched to any gene: 12. Germline values: CDR1 SGHRS, CDR2 YFSETQ. The CDR3 length is 19 residues. CDR3 bases: TGCGCCAGCAGCTTGGTCCCCCTTACTAGCGGAGTGAGCACAGATACGCAGTATTTT. Translating gives CASSLVPLTSGVSTDTQYF. The full variable domain, in which reference TRBV5-1 and TRBJ2-3 provide the parts outside the CDR3, is KAGVTQTPRYLIKTRGQQVTLSCSPISGHRSVSWYQQTPGQGLQFLFEYFSETQRNKGNFPGRFSGRQFSNSRSEMNVSTLELGDSALYLCASSLVPLTSGVSTDTQYFGPGTRLTVL.

The table lists this clone with a count of one. The chain is built from TRBV24-1 and TRBJ2-4; tentatively, D is TRBD2 (6 bases). The CDR3 sequence is 14 residues long. Between the trimmed V and J ends, which lost 4 bases and 9 bases, there was a span of 15 bases. The germline gives CDR1 KGHDR, CDR2 SFDVKD. This chain's CDR3 is CATSEFGGPSIQYF. CDR3 nucleotide sequence: TGTGCCACCAGTGAGTTCGGGGGACCGAGCATTCAGTACTTC.

CDR3 in DNA: TGTGCCTGGAGTAACACAGTTGGAAACACCATATATTTT. It yields the protein CAWSNTVGNTIYF. The rearrangement joins TRBV30 to TRBJ1-3, with D uncertain. Germline-derived CDR1 and CDR2 are GTSNPN and SVGIG (reference sequence). Trimming took 2 bases from V and 3 from J, leaving 8 bases between them. The CDR3 extends over 13 amino acids.

The chain combines TRBV5-5 with TRBJ2-2; D may be TRBD2 (5 bases). In germline, CDR1 is SGHKS, CDR2 YYEKEE (reference sequence). The CDR3 is made up of 12 amino acids. V dropped 5 bases and J dropped 5 bases, with 7 bases sitting between them. The CDR3: CASRRDTGELFF. In DNA form, the CDR3 reads TGTGCCAGCAGGAGGGATACCGGGGAGCTGTTTTTT.